This T cell receptor (beta chain) was sequenced during a study of blood T cell repertoires in COVID-19. This CDR3 is 16 amino acids long. After removal of 0 bases from V and 8 bases from J, the junction contained 12 bases not matched to a gene. Germline lookup yields CDR1 LNHNV and CDR2 YYDKDF (reference sequence). TCRdb's table, derived via immunoSEQ multiplex PCR, lists solely in-frame clones and lacks some. The sample lists roughly 130,000 clones; 82% were seen once. The material sequenced was peripheral blood. This TCR was recovered from a woman aged 70-85 years with acute or convalescent COVID-19. V and J are TRBV15 and TRBJ1-2, with 7 bases fitting TRBD1. CDR3 bases: TGTGCCACCAGCAGAGATGCTGACAGGGCCCTATACGGCTACACCTTC. Translating gives CATSRDADRALYGYTF.